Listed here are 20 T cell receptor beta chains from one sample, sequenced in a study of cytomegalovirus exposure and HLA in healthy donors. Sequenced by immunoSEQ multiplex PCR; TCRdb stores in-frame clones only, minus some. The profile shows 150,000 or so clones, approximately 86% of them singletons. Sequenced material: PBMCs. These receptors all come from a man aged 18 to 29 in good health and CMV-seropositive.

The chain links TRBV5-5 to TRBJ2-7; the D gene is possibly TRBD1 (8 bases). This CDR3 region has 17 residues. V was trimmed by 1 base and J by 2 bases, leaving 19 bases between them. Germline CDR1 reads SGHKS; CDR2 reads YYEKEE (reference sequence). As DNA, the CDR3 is TGTGCCAGCAGCTTGCGGGGGGCAGGGGGCAGGACCTACGAGCAGTACTTC. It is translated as CASSLRGAGGRTYEQYF.

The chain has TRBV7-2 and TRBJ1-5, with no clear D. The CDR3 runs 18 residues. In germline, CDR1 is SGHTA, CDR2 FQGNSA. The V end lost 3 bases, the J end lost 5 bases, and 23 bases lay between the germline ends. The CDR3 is CASSFGVGRAGRYQPQHF. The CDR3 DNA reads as TGTGCCAGCAGCTTTGGAGTGGGGAGGGCGGGGAGGTATCAGCCCCAGCATTTT.

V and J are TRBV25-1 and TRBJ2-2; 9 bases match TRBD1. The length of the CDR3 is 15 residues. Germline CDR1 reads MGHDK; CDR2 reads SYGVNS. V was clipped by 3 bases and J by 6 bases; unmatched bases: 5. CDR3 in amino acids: CASSEPGTGPGELFF. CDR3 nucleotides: TGTGCCAGCAGTGAGCCAGGGACAGGGCCCGGGGAGCTGTTTTTT.

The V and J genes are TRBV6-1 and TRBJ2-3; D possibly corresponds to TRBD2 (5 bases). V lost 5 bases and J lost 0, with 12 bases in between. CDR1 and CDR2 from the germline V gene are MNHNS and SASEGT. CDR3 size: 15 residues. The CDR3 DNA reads TGTGCCAGCAGTTTACGGGATTATAGCACAGATACGCAGTATTTT. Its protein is CASSLRDYSTDTQYF.

The CDR3 DNA reads as TGTGCCAGCAGCTTAGGAACAGCCTACGAGCAGTACTTC. It yields the protein CASSLGTAYEQYF. V is TRBV7-7 and J is TRBJ2-7, with unresolved D. CDR1 is SSHAT and CDR2 is FNYEAQ in the germline V gene (reference sequence). This CDR3 has 13 amino acids. Trimming stripped 1 base from V and 2 bases from J, with 6 bases between.

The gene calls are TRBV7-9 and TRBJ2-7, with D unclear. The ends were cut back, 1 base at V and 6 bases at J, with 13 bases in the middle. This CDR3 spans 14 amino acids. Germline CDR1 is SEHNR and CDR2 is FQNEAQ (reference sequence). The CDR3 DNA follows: TGTGCCAGCAGCTTAGATGCTAGTACGACCGAGCAGTACTTC. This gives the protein CASSLDASTTEQYF.

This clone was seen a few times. The CDR3 protein is CASSASSRGKTGTEAFF. The CDR3 DNA follows: TGTGCCAGTAGTGCTTCATCCAGGGGGAAAACAGGCACTGAAGCTTTCTTT. The rearrangement links TRBV19 to TRBJ1-1; 7 nucleotides line up with TRBD1. CDR1 LNHDA and CDR2 SQIVND come from the germline V gene (reference sequence). The CDR3 runs to 17 residues. V gave up 5 bases and J gave up 4 bases; unmatched junction bases: 16.

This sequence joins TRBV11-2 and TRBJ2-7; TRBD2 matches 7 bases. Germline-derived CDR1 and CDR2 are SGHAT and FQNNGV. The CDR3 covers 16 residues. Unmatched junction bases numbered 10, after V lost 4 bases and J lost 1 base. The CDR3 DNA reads TGTGCCAGCAGCTCATCGGAGGCTAGCGGTTCCTACGAGCAGTACTTC. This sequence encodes CASSSSEASGSYEQYF.

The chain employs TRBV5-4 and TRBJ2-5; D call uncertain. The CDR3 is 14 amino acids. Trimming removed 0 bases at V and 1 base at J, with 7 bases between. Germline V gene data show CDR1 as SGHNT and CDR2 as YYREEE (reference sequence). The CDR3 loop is CASSLGAFQETQYF. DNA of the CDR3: TGTGCCAGCAGCTTGGGGGCCTTCCAAGAGACCCAGTACTTC. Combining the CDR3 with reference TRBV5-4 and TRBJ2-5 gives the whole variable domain ETGVTQSPTHLIKTRGQQVTLRCSSQSGHNTVSWYQQALGQGPQFIFQYYREEENGRGNFPPRFSGLQFPNYSSELNVNALELDDSALYLCASSLGAFQETQYFGPGTRLLVL.

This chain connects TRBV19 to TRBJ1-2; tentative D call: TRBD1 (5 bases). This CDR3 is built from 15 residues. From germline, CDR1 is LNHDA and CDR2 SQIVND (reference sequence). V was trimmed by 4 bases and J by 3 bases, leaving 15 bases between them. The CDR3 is CASSTTETEYYGYTF. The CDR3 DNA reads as TGTGCCAGTAGTACAACCGAGACAGAGTACTATGGCTACACCTTC.

The CDR3 DNA sequence: TGTGCCAGCAGTTACTCGGGACAGGGGAGCTATGGCTACACCTTC. The encoded protein is CASSYSGQGSYGYTF. V gene TRBV6-6 combines with J gene TRBJ1-2; TRBD1 matches 10 bases. The CDR3 totals 15 residues. V gave up 0 bases and J gave up 4 bases; unmatched junction bases: 2. Looked up from germline, CDR1 is MNHNY and CDR2 is SVGAGI (reference sequence).

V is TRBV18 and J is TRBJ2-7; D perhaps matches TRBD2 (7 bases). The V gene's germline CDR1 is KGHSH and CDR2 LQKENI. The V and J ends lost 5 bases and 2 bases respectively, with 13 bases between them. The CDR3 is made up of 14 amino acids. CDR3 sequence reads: CASSTGGIPYEQYF. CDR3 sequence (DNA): TGTGCCAGCTCAACGGGGGGCATTCCCTACGAGCAGTACTTC.

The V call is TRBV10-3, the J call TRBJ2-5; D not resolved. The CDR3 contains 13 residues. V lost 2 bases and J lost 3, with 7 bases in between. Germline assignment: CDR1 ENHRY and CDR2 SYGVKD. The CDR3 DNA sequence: TGTGCCATCAGTGAGAGACAAAAAGAGACCCAGTACTTC. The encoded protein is CAISERQKETQYF.

The CDR3 is CAWNSAGGEQYF. Written as DNA, the CDR3 is TGTGCCTGGAATAGCGCGGGGGGGGAGCAGTACTTC. The chain joins TRBV30 to TRBJ2-7; 9 positions match TRBD2. The germline V gene encodes CDR1 GTSNPN and CDR2 SVGIG (reference sequence). With 4 bases clipped from V and 7 bases from J, the junction kept 5 bases outside the gene matches. The CDR3 is 12 residues long. The full variable domain, completed using reference TRBV30 and TRBJ2-7, is SQTIHQWPATLVQPVGSPLSLECTVEGTSNPNLYWYRQAAGRGLQLLFYSVGIGQISSEVPQNLSASRPQDRQFILSSKKLLLSDSGFYLCAWNSAGGEQYFGPGTRLTVT.

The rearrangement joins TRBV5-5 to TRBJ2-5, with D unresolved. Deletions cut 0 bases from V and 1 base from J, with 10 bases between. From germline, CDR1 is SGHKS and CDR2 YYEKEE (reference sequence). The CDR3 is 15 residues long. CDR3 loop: CASSLAPGSQETQYF. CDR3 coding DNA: TGTGCCAGCAGCTTGGCCCCAGGTTCCCAAGAGACCCAGTACTTC.

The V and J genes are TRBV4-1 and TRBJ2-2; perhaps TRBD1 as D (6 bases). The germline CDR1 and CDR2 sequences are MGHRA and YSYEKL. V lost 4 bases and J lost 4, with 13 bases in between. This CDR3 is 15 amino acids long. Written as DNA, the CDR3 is TGCGCCAGCAGCCGTTCACAGGGTATCACCGGGGAGCTGTTTTTT. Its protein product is CASSRSQGITGELFF.

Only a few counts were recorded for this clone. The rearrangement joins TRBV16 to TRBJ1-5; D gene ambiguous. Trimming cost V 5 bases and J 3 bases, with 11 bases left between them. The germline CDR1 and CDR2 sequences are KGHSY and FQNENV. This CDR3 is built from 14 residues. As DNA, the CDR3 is TGTGCCAGCAGCGGTGGGCACCCCAATCAGCCCCAGCATTTT. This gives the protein CASSGGHPNQPQHF. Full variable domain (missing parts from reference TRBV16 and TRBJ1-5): GEEVAQTPKHLVRGEGQKAKLYCAPIKGHSYVFWYQQVLKNEFKFLISFQNENVFDETGMPKERFSAKCLPNSPCSLEIQATKLEDSAVYFCASSGGHPNQPQHFGDGTRLSIL.

Here the CDR3 DNA reads TGCGCCAGCAGGGTGTCGGCTAACTATGGCTACACCTTC. Residues: CASRVSANYGYTF. The V and J genes are TRBV5-1 and TRBJ1-2; D is uncertain. This CDR3 contains 13 residues. Germline values: CDR1 SGHRS, CDR2 YFSETQ. Trimming stripped 5 bases from V and 0 bases from J, with 8 bases between.

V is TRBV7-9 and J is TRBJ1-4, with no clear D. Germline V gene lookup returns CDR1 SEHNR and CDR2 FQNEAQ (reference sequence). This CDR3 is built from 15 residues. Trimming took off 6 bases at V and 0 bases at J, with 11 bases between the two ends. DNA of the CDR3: TGTGCCAGCAGTAGCTGGGGAGCAACTAATGAAAAACTGTTTTTT. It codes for CASSSWGATNEKLFF. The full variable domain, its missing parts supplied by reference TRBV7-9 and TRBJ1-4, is DTGVSQNPRHKITKRGQNVTFRCDPISEHNRLYWYRQTLGQGPEFLTYFQNEAQLEKSRLLSDRFSAERPKGSFSTLEIQRTEQGDSAMYLCASSSWGATNEKLFFGSGTQLSVL.

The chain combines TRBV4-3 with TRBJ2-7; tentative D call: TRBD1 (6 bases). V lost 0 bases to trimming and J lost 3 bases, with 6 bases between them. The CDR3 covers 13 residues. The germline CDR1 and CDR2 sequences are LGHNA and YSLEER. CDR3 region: CASSQDRGYEQYF. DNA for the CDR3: TGCGCCAGCAGCCAAGACAGGGGCTACGAGCAGTACTTC.